The 10 T cell receptor beta chains presented below share a single source sample, sequenced in a study of cytomegalovirus exposure and HLA in healthy donors. The PCR made use of 60 Vbeta and 13 Jbeta primers. Profiled with immunoSEQ multiplex PCR; TCRdb holds only in-frame clones, not every one. The sample records about 93,000 clones, approximately 64% being singletons. The sequencing input was PBMCs. The receptors come from a boy aged 5-17 years in good health and CMV-seropositive.

The V gene is TRBV5-4, the J gene TRBJ2-7; 14 bases line up with TRBD2. The CDR3 has 16 residues. V dropped 4 bases and J dropped 3; count of bases not matched to a gene: 6. Germline V CDR1 and CDR2: SGHNT, YYREEE (reference sequence). CDR3 loop: CASSMGLAGVYYEQYF. CDR3 nucleotides: TGTGCCAGCAGCATGGGACTAGCGGGAGTATACTACGAGCAGTACTTC.

The chain recombines TRBV7-4 with TRBJ1-1; D unclear. V lost 0 bases to trimming and J lost 4 bases, with 9 bases between them. Germline V gene sequence: CDR1 SGHVT, CDR2 SQSDAQ. There are 14 residues in the CDR3. The CDR3 reads CASSLAAARTEAFF. CDR3 sequence (DNA): TGTGCCAGCAGCTTAGCCGCGGCACGCACTGAAGCTTTCTTT.

This chain uses TRBV30 with TRBJ2-7; 10 bases align to TRBD2. Trimming at V came to 2 bases and at J to 5 bases, leaving 9 bases not matched to a gene. CDR3 length: 15 amino acids. In germline, CDR1 is GTSNPN, CDR2 SVGIG (reference sequence). The CDR3 is CAWSSGLAGVNEQYF. The CDR3 DNA follows: TGTGCCTGGAGTTCGGGTCTAGCGGGAGTTAACGAGCAGTACTTC.

The V and J genes are TRBV5-1 and TRBJ2-7, with a weak D call TRBD2 (6 bases). CDR1 SGHRS and CDR2 YFSETQ come from the germline V gene. The CDR3 consists of 15 residues. V was trimmed by 4 bases and J by 0 bases, leaving 14 bases between them. The CDR3 nucleotides read TGCGCCAGCAGCCATGGCGGGGATAGCTCCTACGAGCAGTACTTC. Encoded protein: CASSHGGDSSYEQYF.

The chain combines TRBV27 with TRBJ1-5, with D possibly TRBD1 on 6 matching bases. CDR1 is MNHEY and CDR2 is SMNVEV in the germline V gene (reference sequence). V was trimmed by 5 bases and J by 4 bases, leaving 18 bases between them. The CDR3 sequence is 16 residues long. The CDR3 DNA is TGTGCCAGCAGTCCGGGGTTGGGTCAGGGGAATCAGCCCCAGCATTTT. Translating it yields CASSPGLGQGNQPQHF.

The chain joins TRBV9 to TRBJ1-2, with no clear D. The CDR3 is made up of 15 amino acids. Between the trimmed V and J ends, which lost 3 bases and 2 bases, there was a span of 14 bases. Germline V lookup: CDR1 SGDLS, CDR2 YYNGEE. CDR3 sequence reads: CASSEGLRGNYGYTF. The DNA of the CDR3 is TGTGCCAGCAGCGAAGGGCTTCGCGGGAACTATGGCTACACCTTC.

The CDR3 DNA reads as TGTGCCAGCAGCCAAGTTGGTAGCGGGGGGTACAATGAGCAGTTCTTC. Translated, it gives CASSQVGSGGYNEQFF. This chain links TRBV4-2 with TRBJ2-1, with 10 nucleotides matching TRBD2. This CDR3 spans 16 amino acids. Germline CDR1 reads LGHNA; CDR2 reads YNFKEQ. After removal of 1 base from V and 4 bases from J, the junction contained 4 bases not matched to a gene.

V is TRBV4-1 and J is TRBJ1-1, with a weak D call TRBD1 (6 bases). Germline V gives CDR1 MGHRA, CDR2 YSYEKL. Deletions cut 6 bases from V and 0 bases from J, with 11 bases between. This CDR3 has 14 amino acids. This chain's CDR3 is CASRTQGLNTEAFF. CDR3 in DNA: TGCGCCAGCAGAACACAGGGACTGAACACTGAAGCTTTCTTT.

The chain combines TRBV5-1 with TRBJ2-1; 14 nucleotides line up with TRBD2. The CDR3 has 17 amino acids. Trimming at V came to 3 bases and at J to 0 bases, leaving 2 bases not matched to a gene. Germline CDR1 is SGHRS and CDR2 is YFSETQ. The CDR3 loop reads CASSWGLAGASYNEQFF. In nucleotides, the CDR3 is TGCGCCAGCAGCTGGGGACTAGCGGGAGCCTCCTACAATGAGCAGTTCTTC. The variable domain in full, completed from reference TRBV5-1 and TRBJ2-1, reads KAGVTQTPRYLIKTRGQQVTLSCSPISGHRSVSWYQQTPGQGLQFLFEYFSETQRNKGNFPGRFSGRQFSNSRSEMNVSTLELGDSALYLCASSWGLAGASYNEQFFGPGTRLTVL.

This clone was detected only a few times. The genes are TRBV5-5 and TRBJ2-7; D is uncertain. Per the germline V gene, CDR1 is SGHKS and CDR2 is YYEKEE (reference sequence). Deletions cut 0 bases from V and 1 base from J, with 8 bases between. The CDR3 is 14 amino acids. This CDR3 is CASSLEGVSYEQYF. The CDR3 DNA follows: TGTGCCAGCAGCTTGGAAGGAGTATCCTACGAGCAGTACTTC.